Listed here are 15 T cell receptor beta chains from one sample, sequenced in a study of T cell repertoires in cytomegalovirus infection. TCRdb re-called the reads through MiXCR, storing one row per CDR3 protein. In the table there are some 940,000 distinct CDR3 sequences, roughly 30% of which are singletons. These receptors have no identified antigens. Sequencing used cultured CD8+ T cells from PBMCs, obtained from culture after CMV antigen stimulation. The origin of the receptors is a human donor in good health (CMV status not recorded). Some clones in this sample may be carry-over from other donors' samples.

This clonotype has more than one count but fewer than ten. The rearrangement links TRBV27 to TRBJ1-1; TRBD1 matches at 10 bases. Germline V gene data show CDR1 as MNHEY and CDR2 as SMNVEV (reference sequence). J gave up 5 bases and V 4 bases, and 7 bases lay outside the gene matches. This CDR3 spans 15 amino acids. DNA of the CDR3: TGTGCCAGCAGTTCCACGACAGGGGGCATGACTGAAGCTTTCTTT. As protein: CASSSTTGGMTEAFF.

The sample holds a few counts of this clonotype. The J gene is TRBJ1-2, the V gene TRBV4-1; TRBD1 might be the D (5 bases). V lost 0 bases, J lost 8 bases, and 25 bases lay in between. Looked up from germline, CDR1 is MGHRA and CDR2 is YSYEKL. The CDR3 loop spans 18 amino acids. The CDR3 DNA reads TGCGCCAGCAGCCAAGAAGTCGGTGAGGGACTTTACCGTCGGGGCTACACCTTC. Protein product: CASSQEVGEGLYRRGYTF.

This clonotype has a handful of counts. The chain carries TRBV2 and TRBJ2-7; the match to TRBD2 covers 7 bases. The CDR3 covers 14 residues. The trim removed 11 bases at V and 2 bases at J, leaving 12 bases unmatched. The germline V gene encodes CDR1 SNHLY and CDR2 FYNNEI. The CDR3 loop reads CAGAQRGPTYEQYF. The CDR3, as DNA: TGTGCCGGGGCTCAGCGGGGTCCTACCTACGAGCAGTACTTC. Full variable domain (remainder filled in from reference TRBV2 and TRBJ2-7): EPEVTQTPSHQVTQMGQEVILRCVPISNHLYFYWYRQILGQKVEFLVSFYNNEISEKSEIFDDQFSVERPDGSNFTLKIRSTKLEDSAMYFCAGAQRGPTYEQYFGPGTRLTVT.

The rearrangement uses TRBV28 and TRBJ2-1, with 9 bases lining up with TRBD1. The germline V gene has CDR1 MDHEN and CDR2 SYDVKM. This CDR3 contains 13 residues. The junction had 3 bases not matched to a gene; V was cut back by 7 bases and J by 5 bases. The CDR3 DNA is TGTGCCAGCACCCGGACAGGGGACAATGAGCAGTTCTTC. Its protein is CASTRTGDNEQFF.

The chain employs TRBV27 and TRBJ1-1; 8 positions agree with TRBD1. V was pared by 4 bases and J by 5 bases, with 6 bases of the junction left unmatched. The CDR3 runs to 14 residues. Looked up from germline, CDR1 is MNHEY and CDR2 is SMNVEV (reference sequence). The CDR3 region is CASSSQGGGTEAFF. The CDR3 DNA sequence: TGTGCCAGCAGTTCACAGGGGGGAGGGACTGAAGCTTTCTTT.

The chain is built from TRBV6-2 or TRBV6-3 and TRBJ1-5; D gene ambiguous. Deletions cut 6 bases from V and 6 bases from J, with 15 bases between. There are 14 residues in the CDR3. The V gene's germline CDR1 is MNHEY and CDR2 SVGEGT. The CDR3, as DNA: TGTGCCAGCAGCCACTCTGAAGGTAGTCAGCCCCAGCATTTT. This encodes CASSHSEGSQPQHF.

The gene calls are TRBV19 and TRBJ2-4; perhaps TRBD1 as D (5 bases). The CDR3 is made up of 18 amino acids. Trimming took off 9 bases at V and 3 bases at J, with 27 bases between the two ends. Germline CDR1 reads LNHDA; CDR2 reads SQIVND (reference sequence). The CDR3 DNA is TGTGCCAGCTTCCCGGACAAGGAAGGTGATGGCCTCAAAAACATTCAGTACTTC. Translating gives CASFPDKEGDGLKNIQYF.

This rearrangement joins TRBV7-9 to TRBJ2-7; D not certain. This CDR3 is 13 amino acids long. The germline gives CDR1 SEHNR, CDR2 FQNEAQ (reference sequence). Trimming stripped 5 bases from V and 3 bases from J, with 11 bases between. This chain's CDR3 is CASSGVALYEQYF. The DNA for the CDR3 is TGTGCCAGCAGCGGTGTGGCCCTCTACGAGCAGTACTTC.

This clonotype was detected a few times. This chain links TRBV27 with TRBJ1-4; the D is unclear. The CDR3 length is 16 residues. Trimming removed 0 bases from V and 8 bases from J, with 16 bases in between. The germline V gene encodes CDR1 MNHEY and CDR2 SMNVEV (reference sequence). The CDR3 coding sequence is TGTGCCAGCAGTTTATCGTCGGGTATGAGAAGGGAAAAACTGTTTTTT. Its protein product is CASSLSSGMRREKLFF.

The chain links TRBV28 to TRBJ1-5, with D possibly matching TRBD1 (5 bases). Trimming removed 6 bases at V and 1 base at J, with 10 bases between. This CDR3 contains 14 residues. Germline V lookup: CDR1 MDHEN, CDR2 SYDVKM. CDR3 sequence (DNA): TGTGCCAGCAGAATGAAGGGGAGCAATCAGCCCCAGCATTTT. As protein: CASRMKGSNQPQHF.

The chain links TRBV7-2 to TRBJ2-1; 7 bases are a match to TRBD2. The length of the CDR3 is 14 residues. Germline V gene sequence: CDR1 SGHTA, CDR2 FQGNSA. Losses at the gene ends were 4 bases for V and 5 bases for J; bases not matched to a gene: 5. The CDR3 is CASSSMGGDNEQFF. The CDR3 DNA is TGTGCCAGCAGCTCCATGGGGGGGGACAATGAGCAGTTCTTC.

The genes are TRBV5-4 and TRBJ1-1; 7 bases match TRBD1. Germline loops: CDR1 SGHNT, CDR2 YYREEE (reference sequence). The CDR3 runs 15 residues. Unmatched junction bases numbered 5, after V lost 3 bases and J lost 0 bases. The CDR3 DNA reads TGTGCCAGCAGCTACGGACAGGAAATGAACACTGAAGCTTTCTTT. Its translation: CASSYGQEMNTEAFF.

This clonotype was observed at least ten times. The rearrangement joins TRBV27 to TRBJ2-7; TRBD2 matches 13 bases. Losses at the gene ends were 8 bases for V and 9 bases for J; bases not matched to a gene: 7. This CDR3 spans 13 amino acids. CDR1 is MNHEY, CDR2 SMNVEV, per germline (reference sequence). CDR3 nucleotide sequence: TGTGCCAGCGGGACTAGCGGGGCTCCGGGGCAGTACGTC. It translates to CASGTSGAPGQYV.

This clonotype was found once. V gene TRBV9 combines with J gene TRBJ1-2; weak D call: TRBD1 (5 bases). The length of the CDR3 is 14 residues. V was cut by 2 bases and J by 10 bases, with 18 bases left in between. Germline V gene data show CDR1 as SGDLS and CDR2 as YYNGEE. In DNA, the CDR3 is TGTGCCAGCAGCGTTGGACCGGGACCTCATGACTACACCTTC. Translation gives CASSVGPGPHDYTF.

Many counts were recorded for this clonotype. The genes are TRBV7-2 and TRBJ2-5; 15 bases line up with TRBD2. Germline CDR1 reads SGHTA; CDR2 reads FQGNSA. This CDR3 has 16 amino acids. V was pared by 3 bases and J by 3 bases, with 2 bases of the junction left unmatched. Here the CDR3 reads CASSFGLAGGKETQYF. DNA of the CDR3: TGTGCCAGCAGCTTTGGACTAGCGGGGGGGAAAGAGACCCAGTACTTC. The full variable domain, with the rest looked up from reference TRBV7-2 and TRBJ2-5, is GAGVSQSPSNKVTEKGKDVELRCDPISGHTALYWYRQSLGQGLEFLIYFQGNSAPDKSGLPSDRFSAERTGGSVSTLTIQRTQQEDSAVYLCASSFGLAGGKETQYFGPGTRLLVL.